The following is a T cell receptor beta chain sequence with its context. Its specificity is not known. This entry comes from a study of beta chain features in type 1 diabetes. Study as a whole: There were 107,917,701 sorted cells examined across all samples.

CD4+ naive, central memory, regulatory and stem cell-like memory cells were sorted via CD45RO/CCR7/CD25/CD127/CD95/CD27. Sequenced material consisted of expressed TCRB transcripts (all of the isolated RNA was reverse transcribed). The table came from immunoSEQ multiplex PCR; TCRdb's copy has only in-frame clones and leaves some out. The data hold about 280,000 clones, with about 15% observed a single time. The trim removed 4 bases at V and 7 bases at J, leaving 4 bases unmatched. The CDR3 totals 14 residues. CDR1 and CDR2 from the germline V gene are SGDLS and YYNGEE. The study, taken as a whole, reports: Naive, central memory and Treg TCRB repertoires seemed to resemble each other more closely in patients than they did in healthy donors. TCRB CDR3 length was moderately but significantly reduced in all four CD4+ subsets of Type 1 diabetes patients.

The TCR was taken from a man aged 18 to 35 with type 1 diabetes. Source material: naive CD4+ T cells from blood. The chain has TRBV9 and TRBJ2-2, with 10 bases identical to TRBD2. The CDR3 nucleotides read TGTGCCAGCAGCACTAGCGGGGTCGGCGGGGAGCTGTTTTTT. It is translated as CASSTSGVGGELFF.